One sample yielded the 3 T cell receptor beta chains listed below, sequenced in a study of blood T cell repertoires in COVID-19. The method was immunoSEQ multiplex PCR; TCRdb's version includes in-frame clones alone and lacks a portion of them. The sample gives 95,000 to 100,000 clones, 82% of which show up once; over 9.5% is in the top ten. Input material: peripheral blood. The receptors here all came from a man between 65 and 85 years old with acute or convalescent COVID-19.

This clone was observed once. This chain connects TRBV14 to TRBJ2-2; unclear D gene. Deletions cut 2 bases from V and 5 bases from J, with 9 bases between. Germline CDR1 reads SGHDN; CDR2 reads FVKESK. This CDR3 has 14 amino acids. The CDR3 protein is CASSQLRLTGELFF. DNA for the CDR3: TGTGCCAGCAGCCAACTCCGGTTAACCGGGGAGCTGTTTTTT.

This clone appeared a few times. The CDR3 coding sequence is TGTGCCAGCAGCGGTTCGGGGGGCGTTCGCGAAAAACTGTTTTTT. Translating it yields CASSGSGGVREKLFF. The V gene is TRBV6-2 or TRBV6-3, the J gene TRBJ1-4; D perhaps matches TRBD1 (6 bases). CDR3 size: 15 residues. Per the germline V gene, CDR1 is MNHEY and CDR2 is SVGEGT. V was shortened by 6 bases and J by 8 bases, with 19 bases between the two germline ends.

The CDR3, as DNA: TGTGCCAGCAGCCTCTTGTCCAACACTGAAGCTTTCTTT. This gives the protein CASSLLSNTEAFF. The chain recombines TRBV7-9 with TRBJ1-1; D remains ambiguous. The ends were cut back, 5 bases at V and 2 bases at J, with 9 bases in the middle. CDR3 length: 13 residues. The germline CDR1 and CDR2 sequences are SEHNR and FQNEAQ (reference sequence).